These 4 T cell receptor beta chains were sequenced from one sample in a study of cytomegalovirus exposure and HLA in healthy donors. Produced via immunoSEQ multiplex PCR; TCRdb's table is partial and in-frame only. The profile shows under 200,000 clones, about 90% of them singletons. The sample comprised PBMCs. These receptors all come from a woman under 30 in good health and CMV-seropositive.

The chain employs TRBV14 and TRBJ2-7, with 8 positions matching TRBD2. The CDR3 loop spans 18 amino acids. Looked up from germline, CDR1 is SGHDN and CDR2 is FVKESK. V was pared by 0 bases and J by 2 bases, with 12 bases of the junction left unmatched. In DNA, the CDR3 is TGTGCCAGCAGCCAAGATCTACCCTCTAGCGGGCTACCCTACGAGCAGTACTTC. The encoded protein is CASSQDLPSSGLPYEQYF.

The J gene is TRBJ2-1, the V gene TRBV6-5; unclear D gene. V was clipped by 4 bases and J by 6 bases, with 16 bases between them. This CDR3 region has 15 residues. Germline lookup yields CDR1 MNHEY and CDR2 SVGAGI. The CDR3 region has the DNA TGTGCCAGCAGTTCTCTCCTGGGCCGCCGCAATGAGCAGTTCTTC. The encoded protein is CASSSLLGRRNEQFF.

The chain couples TRBV28 to TRBJ2-7; TRBD2 matches 12 bases. Unmatched junction bases numbered 9, after V lost 6 bases and J lost 0 bases. Germline CDR1 reads MDHEN; CDR2 reads SYDVKM. The CDR3 is 17 amino acids. CDR3 residues: CASSMTSGRGSSYEQYF. The CDR3 DNA reads as TGTGCCAGCAGCATGACTAGCGGGAGAGGGAGCTCCTACGAGCAGTACTTC.

This clone was picked up one time. The chain joins TRBV18 to TRBJ1-4; D remains unclear. The CDR3 totals 15 residues. CDR1 and CDR2 from the germline V gene are KGHSH and LQKENI. The V gene lost 3 bases and the J gene lost 0 bases, with 8 bases spanning the gap. CDR3 sequence: CASSPGLTTNEKLFF. In DNA, the CDR3 is TGTGCCAGCTCACCTGGACTGACAACTAATGAAAAACTGTTTTTT.